The 4 T cell receptor beta chains below were found in one sample sequenced in a study of OX40 agonist ivuxolimab in advanced cancers. Some clones are missing from TCRdb's copy, which holds only in-frame ones; the method was immunoSEQ multiplex PCR. The sample records over 55,000 clones, approximately 93% being singletons. The source material was CD4+ or CD8+ T cells sorted from blood, sampled in a trial of the OX40 agonist ivuxolimab. These receptors came from an adult with an advanced solid tumor such as melanoma, head and neck, liver or kidney cancer.

This clone was detected only a few times. The rearrangement joins TRBV27 to TRBJ2-7, with D possibly being TRBD1 (5 bases). There are 15 residues in the CDR3. The V and J ends lost 2 bases and 0 bases respectively, with 11 bases between them. CDR1 is MNHEY, CDR2 SMNVEV, per germline (reference sequence). CDR3 DNA sequence: TGTGCCAGCAGTTTACAGGGCCACAGCTCCTACGAGCAGTACTTC. As protein: CASSLQGHSSYEQYF.

V and J are TRBV10-2 and TRBJ2-3; the D gene could be TRBD1 or TRBD2 (6 bases each). V was clipped by 4 bases and J by 2 bases, with 22 bases between them. From germline, CDR1 is WSHSY and CDR2 SAAADI. The CDR3 extends over 18 amino acids. The CDR3 is CASSVARGGRIFTDTQYF. In DNA, the CDR3 is TGCGCCAGCAGTGTGGCCAGAGGGGGGAGGATATTCACAGATACGCAGTATTTT.

The J gene is TRBJ2-2, the V gene TRBV4-3; 7 positions agree with TRBD1. The CDR3 length is 16 residues. Trimming at V came to 0 bases and at J to 0 bases, leaving 1 base not matched to a gene. Per the germline V gene, CDR1 is LGHNA and CDR2 is YSLEER. CDR3: CASSQEGTANTGELFF. CDR3 nucleotides: TGCGCCAGCAGCCAAGAAGGGACAGCGAACACCGGGGAGCTGTTTTTT.

J is TRBJ2-5 and V is TRBV28; D is unclear. Germline lookup yields CDR1 MDHEN and CDR2 SYDVKM. Trimming cost V 3 bases and J 3 bases, with 8 bases left between them. The CDR3 loop spans 13 amino acids. CDR3 protein: CASSFYSEETQYF. CDR3 DNA: TGTGCCAGCAGTTTCTACTCCGAAGAGACCCAGTACTTC. The full variable domain, completed using reference TRBV28 and TRBJ2-5, is DVKVTQSSRYLVKRTGEKVFLECVQDMDHENMFWYRQDPGLGLRLIYFSYDVKMKEKGDIPEGYSVSREKKERFSLILESASTNQTSMYLCASSFYSEETQYFGPGTRLLVL.